This is a list of T cell receptor beta chains from one sample in a study of T cell clonotyping in hematopoietic cell transplantation. The data were produced by immunoSEQ multiplex PCR, yet TCRdb's version contains in-frame clones alone and is incomplete. The repertoire consists of 15,000 to 20,000 clones, with 70% to 75% occurring once and the leading ten covering about 9.9%. The specimen was peripheral blood mononuclear cells. These receptors were obtained from a woman in her sixties in good health. Some clones in this sample may be carry-over from other donors' samples. Both conserved end residues are part of each CDR3. A D gene is named only where the DNA matches it firmly. The size field is filled for only some rows; it gives once, few, many or a size class.

D | J | size | V | CDR3 | DNA
TRBD2 | TRBJ2-7 | NA | TRBV30 | CAWSRTGLALFYEQYF | TGTGCCTGGAGTCGTACAGGACTAGCTCTCTTCTACGAGCAGTACTTC
TRBD1 | TRBJ2-5 | NA | TRBV7-2 | CASSSRGRLQETQYF | TGTGCCAGCAGCAGTAGGGGGCGGCTTCAAGAGACCCAGTACTTC
NA | TRBJ1-4 | NA | TRBV29-1 | CSVARQSPNEKLFF | TGCAGCGTTGCACGACAGTCCCCTAATGAAAAACTGTTTTTT
TRBD1 | TRBJ2-5 | NA | TRBV4-3 | CASSDRQGGWETQYF | TGCGCCAGCAGCGACCGACAGGGGGGGTGGGAGACCCAGTACTTC
NA | TRBJ1-1 | NA | TRBV2 | CASSEGGGTEAFF | TGTGCCAGCAGTGAGGGGGGAGGCACTGAAGCTTTCTTT
NA | TRBJ1-2 | NA | TRBV7-3 | CASSEPPDYGYTF | TGTGCCAGCAGTGAACCACCCGACTATGGCTACACCTTC
NA | TRBJ2-7 | few | TRBV25-1 | CANLKQYF | TGTGCCAACCTCAAACAGTACTTC
NA | TRBJ1-2 | NA | TRBV7-2 | CASRTSWNYGYTF | TGTGCCAGCAGGACCAGCTGGAACTATGGCTACACCTTC
NA | TRBJ1-5 | few | TRBV19 | CASTRGNQPQHF | TGTGCCAGTACCCGTGGAAATCAGCCCCAGCATTTT
NA | TRBJ1-2 | once | TRBV7-2 | CASSSRGSHGYTF | TGTGCCAGCAGCTCCAGGGGAAGCCATGGCTACACCTTC
NA | TRBJ2-5 | once | TRBV7-8 | CASKDWGVTQYF | TGTGCCAGCAAGGACTGGGGGGTCACCCAGTACTTC
NA | TRBJ2-6 | once | TRBV19 | CASSKTSSISGANVLTF | TGTGCCAGTAGTAAAACTAGCTCGATCTCTGGGGCCAACGTCCTGACTTTC
NA | TRBJ1-1 | once | TRBV4-2 | CASSQDPLSNTEAFF | TGTGCCAGCAGCCAAGATCCCCTCAGTAACACTGAAGCTTTCTTT
TRBD2 | TRBJ2-3 | NA | TRBV9 | CASSVDRASGDLGTQYF | TGTGCCAGCAGCGTAGATCGGGCTAGCGGGGATTTAGGGACGCAGTATTTT
NA | TRBJ2-2 | NA | TRBV6-1 | CASVWTGELFF | TGTGCCAGCGTCTGGACCGGGGAGCTGTTTTTT